This record covers a single T cell receptor (beta chain). This CDR3 has 14 amino acids. The germline V and J ends were trimmed by 0 bases and 8 bases, with 12 bases remaining between them. Germline V CDR1 and CDR2: SGHDT, YYEEEE. This entry is derived from a study of neoadjuvant anti-PD-1 for oral cavity cancer. Data came from immunoSEQ multiplex PCR; TCRdb stores just in-frame clones and leaves some out. The repertoire holds some 15,000 clones, over 65% seen once, with less than 3% in the top ten. The chain combines TRBV5-6 with TRBJ2-1; D remains unclear. The clonotype originates from a person between 40 and 79 years old with oral cavity squamous cell carcinoma. Sequenced material: PBMCs, taken before nivolumab (anti-PD-1) treatment. The CDR3 is CASSLGSSAYEQFF. The DNA for the CDR3 is TGTGCCAGCAGCTTGGGATCTAGTGCCTATGAGCAGTTCTTC.